The rows below give T cell receptor beta chains drawn from one sample of a study of T cells in Graves' hyperthyroidism and ophthalmopathy. TCRdb processed the multiplex PCR reads anew with MiXCR; each CDR3 protein has one entry. The data hold a few hundred thousand distinct CDR3 sequences, with approximately 15% observed a single time. Sample: blood. The receptors shown here come from a woman aged 25 to 45 with Graves' hyperthyroidism. Both conserved end residues are part of each CDR3. The D gene is left open where the match is weak. Clone size is given for some rows only: seen once, a few or many times, or a class if the clone is expanded.

size,V,J,D,DNA,CDR3
few,TRBV5-1,TRBJ2-1,TRBD1,TGCGCCAGCAGCTTGGGGGGGCCGGGACAGGGCGGCGCTGAGCAGTTCTTC,CASSLGGPGQGGAEQFF
few,TRBV6-1,TRBJ2-7,NA,TGTGCCAGCAGTCTACACTTGAGCTCCTACGAGCAGTACTTC,CASSLHLSSYEQYF
many,TRBV15,TRBJ1-1,NA,TGTGCCACCAGCAGAGATTATCTGGGACTGACTTTTGAAGCTTTCTTT,CATSRDYLGLTFEAFF
NA,TRBV15,TRBJ1-4,NA,TGTGCCACCAGCATGGACAGCGGAACCGCAACTAATGAAAAACTGTTTTTT,CATSMDSGTATNEKLFF
many,TRBV5-1,TRBJ2-7,TRBD1,TGCGCCAGCAGCTTGGTACAGGGGGCGTTCTACGAGCAGTACTTC,CASSLVQGAFYEQYF
NA,TRBV5-1,TRBJ2-1,NA,TGCGCCAGCAGCATCGCTGGGGGGAACAATGAGCAGTTCTTC,CASSIAGGNNEQFF
many,TRBV5-6,TRBJ1-2,NA,TGTGCCAGCAGCTTGGCGGTGACGGGGGACTATGGCTACACCTTC,CASSLAVTGDYGYTF
many,TRBV2,TRBJ2-5,NA,TGTGCCAGCACCCGCGGTCAGGGGGGGCAAGAGACCCAGTACTTC,CASTRGQGGQETQYF
few,TRBV11-2,TRBJ2-5,TRBD2,TGTGCCAGCAGCTTAGGAGCGGGGGAACAAGAGACCCAGTACTTC,CASSLGAGEQETQYF
NA,TRBV6-4,TRBJ1-6,NA,TGTGCCAGCAGTGACGGCGGTAGGGAGTTCTATAATTCACCCCTCCACTTT,CASSDGGREFYNSPLHF
many,TRBV11-2,TRBJ2-1,NA,TGTGCCAGCAGCTTGTTGGGGACTGACTCCTACAATGAGCAGTTCTTC,CASSLLGTDSYNEQFF
many,TRBV28,TRBJ1-3,NA,TGTGCCAGCAGTTTTCCAGGGACTGGAAACACCATATATTTT,CASSFPGTGNTIYF
few,TRBV28,TRBJ1-2,NA,TGTGCCAGCAGTTTACCCCAGGAGGCATATGGCTACACCTTC,CASSLPQEAYGYTF
NA,TRBV30,TRBJ1-6,NA,TGTGCCTGGGCCGCTGGGACCTATAATTCACCCCTCCACTTT,CAWAAGTYNSPLHF
NA,TRBV2,TRBJ1-2,NA,TGTGCCAGCAGTGAAATCGAGGGCCACCTTTGGGGCTACACCTTC,CASSEIEGHLWGYTF
NA,TRBV3-1,TRBJ2-1,NA,TGTGCCAGCAGCCTGAGGTATTCCTACAATGAGCAGTTCTTC,CASSLRYSYNEQFF
many,TRBV12-3/TRBV12-4,TRBJ2-1,NA,TGTGCCAGCAGTGCGAGGGAGGATGAGCAGTTCTTC,CASSAREDEQFF
NA,TRBV7-8,TRBJ2-2,NA,TGTGCCAGCAGCTTAGGGGTTGGGCAGCACACCGGGGAGCTGTTTTTT,CASSLGVGQHTGELFF
many,TRBV11-2,TRBJ2-7,NA,TGTGCCAGCAGTTGGACCGAATCCTACGAGCAGTACTTC,CASSWTESYEQYF
NA,TRBV19,TRBJ2-7,TRBD2,TGTGCCAGTAGGATGGGGGGACTAGAGGGGTGGGAGCAGTACTTC,CASRMGGLEGWEQYF
NA,TRBV12-3/TRBV12-4,TRBJ2-6,TRBD2,TGTGCCAGCAGACTAGCGGGGCACAACTCTGGGGCCAACGTCCTGACTTTC,CASRLAGHNSGANVLTF
many,TRBV7-9,TRBJ2-3,TRBD2,TGTGCCAGCAGCTTTCTTAGCGGGACAAGCTCTAGCACAGATACGCAGTATTTT,CASSFLSGTSSSTDTQYF
NA,TRBV29-1,TRBJ2-5,NA,TGCAGCGTTGAGGGATTGGTTCAAGAGACCCAGTACTTC,CSVEGLVQETQYF
many,TRBV14,TRBJ2-1,TRBD1,TGTGCCAGCAGCCAAGTGGGCCGGGACAGGGGGATCGGAATCACCCACAATGAGCAGTTCTTC,CASSQVGRDRGIGITHNEQFF
once,TRBV28,TRBJ2-5,TRBD1,TGTGCCAGCAGTTTTGAGCGGGACAGGGGGCTCAAGACCCAGTACTTC,CASSFERDRGLKTQYF
many,TRBV2,TRBJ1-1,NA,TGTGCCAGCATTAAGCAGGGGAGTACTGAAGCTTTCTTT,CASIKQGSTEAFF
few,TRBV7-3,TRBJ1-5,NA,TGTGCCAGCAGCGGACAAAACAATCAGCCCCAGCATTTT,CASSGQNNQPQHF
few,TRBV30,TRBJ1-4,NA,TGTGCCTGGAGTGGACCAGGGTACTCAACTAATGAAAAACTGTTTTTT,CAWSGPGYSTNEKLFF
NA,TRBV20-1,TRBJ2-7,TRBD1,TGCAGTGCTCTGGACAGGGTCTCGTACGAGCAGTACTTC,CSALDRVSYEQYF
few,TRBV12-3/TRBV12-4,TRBJ2-5,TRBD2,TGTGCCAGCAGGAAACCGGGACTAGCGGGAGAGGGAGAGACCCAGTACTTC,CASRKPGLAGEGETQYF
NA,TRBV5-4,TRBJ1-2,NA,TGTGCCAGCAGCTCGCCCTTCTTCTATGGCTACACCTTC,CASSSPFFYGYTF
few,TRBV13,TRBJ1-6,NA,TGTGCCAGCAGCTTAAGTTGGCAAGATAATTCACCCCTCCACTTT,CASSLSWQDNSPLHF
many,TRBV27,TRBJ1-1,NA,TGTGCCAGCAGCCCGGACAGATCTACTGAAGCTTTCTTT,CASSPDRSTEAFF